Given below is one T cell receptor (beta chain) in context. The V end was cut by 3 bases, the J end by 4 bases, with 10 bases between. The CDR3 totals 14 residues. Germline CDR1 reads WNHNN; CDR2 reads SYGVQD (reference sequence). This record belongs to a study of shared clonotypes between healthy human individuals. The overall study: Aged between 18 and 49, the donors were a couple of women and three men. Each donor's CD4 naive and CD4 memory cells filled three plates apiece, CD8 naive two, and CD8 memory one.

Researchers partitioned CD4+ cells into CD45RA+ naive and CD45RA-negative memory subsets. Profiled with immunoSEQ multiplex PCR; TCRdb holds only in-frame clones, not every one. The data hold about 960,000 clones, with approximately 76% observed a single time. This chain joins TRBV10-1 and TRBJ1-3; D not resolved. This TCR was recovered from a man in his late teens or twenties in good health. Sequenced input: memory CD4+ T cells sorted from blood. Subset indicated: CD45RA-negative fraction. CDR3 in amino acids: CASSERTYGNTIYF. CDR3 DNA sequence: TGCGCCAGCAGTGAAAGGACCTACGGAAACACCATATATTTT.